These 18 T cell receptor beta chains share one sample of origin, sequenced in a study of T cell responses to AZD1222 COVID-19 vaccine. Assay: immunoSEQ multiplex PCR; the TCRdb copy retains only in-frame clones and omits some. The table lists fewer than 100,000 clones, around nine tenths of them singletons. Sequences were derived from peripheral blood, sampled on day 0 of AZD1222 vaccination. These receptors were taken from an adult in good health.

The chain links TRBV5-5 to TRBJ1-5; weak D call: TRBD1 (6 bases). The CDR3 totals 13 residues. Trimming removed 4 bases at V and 4 bases at J, with 9 bases between. Looked up from germline, CDR1 is SGHKS and CDR2 is YYEKEE (reference sequence). As DNA, the CDR3 is TGTGCCAGCAGCCCGAGGGGGAATCAGCCCCAGCATTTT. Amino acid sequence: CASSPRGNQPQHF.

The rearrangement joins TRBV7-2 to TRBJ1-2; 7 positions agree with TRBD1. Germline lookup yields CDR1 SGHTA and CDR2 FQGNSA. The CDR3 is 14 residues long. V lost 5 bases to trimming and J lost 4 bases; unmatched junction nucleotides: 7. In DNA, the CDR3 is TGTGCCAGCAGCCAGACCTGGGACAGCTATGGCTACACCTTC. Translated, it gives CASSQTWDSYGYTF.

This clone was detected once. The CDR3 DNA follows: TGTGCCAGCAGTGACTCGAATCCACAGGGGACCGGGGAGCTGTTTTTT. This encodes CASSDSNPQGTGELFF. The rearrangement links TRBV6-4 to TRBJ2-2; 7 bases are shared with TRBD1. CDR3 length: 16 residues. Germline CDR1 is MRHNA and CDR2 is SNTAGT. V was pared by 0 bases and J by 5 bases, with 6 bases of the junction left unmatched.

This chain uses TRBV21-1 with TRBJ2-7; no DNA check was done on the table's D call, TRBD1. TRBV21-1 is classified as a pseudogene. The CDR3 is 14 residues long. CDR3 protein: CASSIWDRGYEQYF. In DNA, the CDR3 is TGTGCCAGCAGCATCTGGGACAGAGGCTACGAGCAGTACTTC.

V gene TRBV7-9 combines with J gene TRBJ1-3; D gene unclear. Looked up from germline, CDR1 is SEHNR and CDR2 is FQNEAQ (reference sequence). The CDR3 totals 13 residues. V lost 3 bases and J 4 bases, leaving 7 bases between the germline ends. CDR3 residues: CASSFGSGNTIYF. The CDR3 nucleotides are TGTGCCAGCAGCTTCGGGTCAGGAAACACCATATATTTT.

V usage is TRBV7-9 and J usage is TRBJ2-3; possibly TRBD1 or TRBD2 for D (5 bases each). The germline CDR1 and CDR2 sequences are SEHNR and FQNEAQ (reference sequence). The V end was cut by 2 bases, the J end by 5 bases, with 14 bases between. The CDR3 covers 15 residues. DNA of the CDR3: TGTGCCAGCAGCTTACGGGGCTTAGAGGGAGATACGCAGTATTTT. As protein: CASSLRGLEGDTQYF.

This sequence joins TRBV6-1 and TRBJ1-3; no firm D call. The V end was cut by 5 bases, the J end by 0 bases, with 5 bases between. Per germline, CDR1 MNHNS and CDR2 SASEGT. The CDR3 runs to 13 residues. The CDR3 DNA reads as TGTGCCAGCAGTCTCAACTCTGGAAACACCATATATTTT. This encodes CASSLNSGNTIYF.

This sequence joins TRBV28 and TRBJ2-3; maybe TRBD2 (5 bases). CDR1 is MDHEN and CDR2 is SYDVKM in the germline V gene. V dropped 6 bases and J dropped 1 base, with 14 bases sitting between them. CDR3 size: 15 residues. CDR3 DNA: TGTGCCAGCAGCTTCGGTGGGCGGGGCACAGATACGCAGTATTTT. Residues: CASSFGGRGTDTQYF.

The chain employs TRBV7-2 and TRBJ1-1; TRBD1 matches at 7 bases. CDR3 size: 14 residues. V trimming: 5 bases; J trimming: 4 bases; junction bases outside the gene matches: 7. The germline gives CDR1 SGHTA, CDR2 FQGNSA. In nucleotides, the CDR3 is TGTGCCAGCAGCCTCCGGGACAGCGCCACTGAAGCTTTCTTT. As protein: CASSLRDSATEAFF.

The chain couples TRBV3-1 (or the pseudogene TRBV3-2) to TRBJ1-6; D not resolved. This CDR3 is 12 amino acids long. V shed 5 bases and J shed 13 bases, with 12 bases lying between them. Germline V gene sequence: CDR1 LGHDT, CDR2 YNNKEL (reference sequence). CDR3 sequence (DNA): TGTGCCAGCAGCTCCGGGGAAGGGCCCCTCCACTTT. It codes for CASSSGEGPLHF.

The chain joins TRBV19 to TRBJ2-5; 7 positions match TRBD1. Trimming took 5 bases from V and 1 from J; bases not matched to a gene: 1. In germline, CDR1 is LNHDA, CDR2 SQIVND (reference sequence). The CDR3 runs to 13 residues. CDR3 amino acids: CASSDRAQETQYF. In DNA form, the CDR3 reads TGTGCCAGTAGTGACAGGGCCCAAGAGACCCAGTACTTC.

CDR3 region: CSTSGGSSYNEQFF. Written as DNA, the CDR3 is TGCAGCACCTCGGGGGGGTCTTCCTACAATGAGCAGTTCTTC. The chain combines TRBV29-1 with TRBJ2-1; 8 bases line up with TRBD2. Trimming cost V 8 bases and J 1 base; bases outside gene matches: 7. Germline CDR1 reads SQVTM; CDR2 reads ANQGSEA. The CDR3 spans 14 residues.

The rearrangement links TRBV3-1 (or the pseudogene TRBV3-2) to TRBJ1-4; no firm D call. The CDR3 sequence is 13 residues long. Trimming stripped 0 bases from V and 11 bases from J, with 10 bases between. Looked up from germline, CDR1 is LGHDT and CDR2 is YNNKEL (reference sequence). This CDR3 reads CASSQDMPGKLFF. Written as DNA, the CDR3 is TGTGCCAGCAGCCAAGATATGCCAGGCAAACTGTTTTTT.

This clone was counted a few times. This chain links TRBV29-1 with TRBJ1-5; D perhaps matches TRBD1 (6 bases). Germline V gives CDR1 SQVTM, CDR2 ANQGSEA. With 6 bases removed from V and 5 bases from J, the gap between germline ends came to 11 bases. CDR3 length: 12 residues. CDR3 sequence reads: CSVGARDQPQHF. DNA of the CDR3: TGCAGCGTGGGGGCGAGGGATCAGCCCCAGCATTTT.

V gene TRBV6-6 combines with J gene TRBJ1-3, with D unresolved. The CDR3 loop spans 13 amino acids. The germline CDR1 and CDR2 sequences are MNHNY and SVGAGI (reference sequence). V lost 7 bases to trimming and J lost 8 bases, with 15 bases between them. CDR3 DNA: TGTGCCAGCACCTTACAAGATGGGGACACCATATATTTT. It specifies CASTLQDGDTIYF.

V usage is TRBV28 and J usage is TRBJ2-3; unclear D gene. V dropped 4 bases and J dropped 0 bases, with 8 bases sitting between them. This CDR3 has 14 residues. CDR1 and CDR2 (germline): MDHEN, SYDVKM. For the CDR3, the DNA is TGTGCCAGCAGTTCACCGTATAGCACAGATACGCAGTATTTT. It translates to CASSSPYSTDTQYF.

The chain is built from TRBV10-3 and TRBJ1-2; D is unresolved. CDR3 size: 13 residues. The germline CDR1 and CDR2 sequences are ENHRY and SYGVKD. V lost 0 bases to trimming and J lost 5 bases, with 7 bases between them. The CDR3, as DNA: TGTGCCATCAGTGAGTCGATCGGGTATGGCTACACCTTC. Amino acid sequence: CAISESIGYGYTF.

The chain's CDR3 is CASSRATGSYSNQPQHF. The CDR3 bases are TGCGCCAGCAGCCGAGCGACAGGCTCTTATAGCAATCAGCCCCAGCATTTT. J is TRBJ1-5 and V is TRBV4-3, with a weak D call TRBD1 (6 bases). The CDR3 spans 17 residues. Trimming removed 4 bases at V and 0 bases at J, with 16 bases between. CDR1 LGHNA and CDR2 YSLEER come from the germline V gene.